The 15 T cell receptor beta chains given below trace back to one sample, sequenced in a study of regulatory T cells in long-lasting Graves disease. Sample time point: newly diagnosed GD, antithyroid drugs for less than 3 months. After RNA was extracted from PBMCs, the TCR library was made from it. Assembly of TCR beta libraries relied on iRepertoire HTBI primers together with Arm-PCR of CDR3 regions. TCRdb processed the multiplex PCR reads anew with MiXCR; each CDR3 protein has one entry. The sample contains 530,000 or so distinct CDR3 sequences, roughly 14% of which appear only once. This sample was shared with a second study, whose subject was T cells in Graves' hyperthyroidism and ophthalmopathy.

The sample consisted of peripheral blood mononuclear cells (PBMCs), taken at new diagnosis, from a patient treated with antithyroid drugs. These receptors were obtained from a man aged 25-45 years with Graves disease.

This clonotype was recorded many times. The V and J genes are TRBV6-2 or TRBV6-3 and TRBJ1-2; possible D gene TRBD1, 6 bases. V was pared by 2 bases and J by 0 bases, with 7 bases between. Germline assignment: CDR1 MNHEY and CDR2 SVGEGT. The CDR3 spans 14 residues. The CDR3 sequence: CASSYGQTNYGYTF. The CDR3 nucleotides read TGTGCCAGCAGTTACGGACAGACTAACTATGGCTACACCTTC.

A few counts support this clonotype. V usage is TRBV2 and J usage is TRBJ1-1, with D perhaps matching TRBD1 (5 bases). The V and J ends lost 9 bases and 10 bases respectively, with 12 bases between them. From germline, CDR1 is SNHLY and CDR2 FYNNEI. This CDR3 is built from 10 residues. CDR3 protein: CASRRDPAFF. CDR3 sequence (DNA): TGTGCCAGTAGGAGGGACCCAGCTTTCTTT.

This chain links TRBV6-5 with TRBJ2-6; no clear D. CDR3 length: 17 residues. Trimming cost V 3 bases and J 0 bases, with 12 bases left between them. The germline gives CDR1 MNHEY, CDR2 SVGAGI. CDR3 sequence: CASSYNRPYSGANVLTF. CDR3 coding DNA: TGTGCCAGCAGTTATAATCGGCCGTACTCTGGGGCCAACGTCCTGACTTTC.

The V gene is TRBV4-1, the J gene TRBJ2-1; D possibly corresponds to TRBD1 (6 bases). Trimming took off 0 bases at V and 8 bases at J, with 20 bases between the two ends. This CDR3 is 17 amino acids long. Germline loops: CDR1 MGHRA, CDR2 YSYEKL. CDR3 in amino acids: CASSQDPPGAVIHEQFF. As DNA, the CDR3 is TGCGCCAGCAGCCAAGACCCCCCAGGGGCGGTGATTCATGAGCAGTTCTTC.

This clonotype has just a few counts. V is TRBV30 and J is TRBJ2-5, with 7 bases aligning to TRBD1. The ends lost 3 bases at V and 3 bases at J; junction bases unmatched: 4. CDR3 length: 13 amino acids. Germline CDR1 is GTSNPN and CDR2 is SVGIG (reference sequence). In DNA form, the CDR3 reads TGTGCCTGGAGGGATGACAGGGAAGAGACCCAGTACTTC. This encodes CAWRDDREETQYF. The variable domain in full, completed from reference TRBV30 and TRBJ2-5, reads SQTIHQWPATLVQPVGSPLSLECTVEGTSNPNLYWYRQAAGRGLQLLFYSVGIGQISSEVPQNLSASRPQDRQFILSSKKLLLSDSGFYLCAWRDDREETQYFGPGTRLLVL.

The sample holds one count of this clonotype. Being one base from a much bigger clone, this may be a read error. V usage is TRBV24-1 and J usage is TRBJ2-5, with unresolved D. CDR1 is KGHDR and CDR2 is SFDVKD in the germline V gene. This CDR3 comprises 13 residues. Trimming removed 4 bases at V and 4 bases at J, with 9 bases between. CDR3 sequence reads: CATSDSSVETQYF. The CDR3, as DNA: TGTGCCACCAGTGACAGCAGCGTAGAGACCCAGTACTTC.

At least ten counts were recorded for this clonotype. This chain links TRBV29-1 with TRBJ2-2; D may be TRBD1 (6 bases). Between the trimmed V and J ends, which lost 1 base and 7 bases, there was a span of 13 bases. Germline V gene lookup returns CDR1 SQVTM and CDR2 ANQGSEA. This CDR3 contains 14 residues. The CDR3 bases are TGCAGCGTTGAAGTGGACAGATTCGGCGGGGAGCTGTTTTTT. As protein: CSVEVDRFGGELFF.

V usage is TRBV2 and J usage is TRBJ2-7; D may be TRBD1 or TRBD2 (6 bases each). Trimming stripped 3 bases from V and 3 bases from J, with 12 bases between. Germline V gene lookup returns CDR1 SNHLY and CDR2 FYNNEI. This CDR3 region has 14 residues. DNA for the CDR3: TGTGCCAGCAGTGATATTGGGGGGCGCTACGAGCAGTACTTC. Translating it yields CASSDIGGRYEQYF.

This clonotype was detected many times. J is TRBJ2-2 and V is TRBV6-1; 7 positions match TRBD1. Germline CDR1 is MNHNS and CDR2 is SASEGT. Unmatched junction bases numbered 7, after V lost 5 bases and J lost 1 base. The CDR3 consists of 16 residues. The chain's CDR3 is CASSLARQGNTGELFF. CDR3 coding DNA: TGTGCCAGCAGTCTTGCCCGACAGGGGAACACCGGGGAGCTGTTTTTT.

This clonotype was counted many times. In DNA, the CDR3 is TGTGCCAGCAGTTACTCGGGGCGCCAGCCCCAGCATTTT. This codes for CASSYSGRQPQHF. This chain links TRBV6-5 with TRBJ1-5, with D tentatively TRBD1 (5 bases). Between the trimmed V and J ends, which lost 0 bases and 7 bases, there was a span of 7 bases. This CDR3 contains 13 residues. Germline assignment: CDR1 MNHEY and CDR2 SVGAGI.

This clonotype was picked up a small number of times. This chain uses TRBV9 with TRBJ2-5; the match to TRBD1 covers 7 bases. CDR1 is SGDLS, CDR2 YYNGEE, per germline. The CDR3 length is 15 residues. The V gene end was trimmed by 4 bases and the J gene end by 5 bases; junction bases not matched to a gene: 11. CDR3 loop: CASSPLQTGRETQYF. The CDR3 DNA reads TGTGCCAGCAGCCCTCTCCAGACAGGGCGGGAGACCCAGTACTTC.

This chain connects TRBV12-3 or TRBV12-4 to TRBJ2-2; D gene unclear. The V and J ends lost 7 bases and 3 bases respectively, with 12 bases between them. This CDR3 is 14 amino acids long. CDR3 in amino acids: CASTLPGYTGELFF. CDR3 DNA: TGTGCCAGCACCCTACCCGGGTACACCGGGGAGCTGTTTTTT.

This clonotype was seen ten or more times. The chain employs TRBV7-2 and TRBJ2-2; D may be TRBD1 or TRBD2 (5 bases each). Germline V lookup: CDR1 SGHTA, CDR2 FQGNSA. The CDR3 consists of 17 residues. Deletions cut 5 bases from V and 3 bases from J, with 19 bases between. CDR3 residues: CASSLPGPAGYTGELFF. The CDR3 DNA sequence: TGTGCCAGCAGCCTACCGGGGCCCGCCGGGTACACCGGGGAGCTGTTTTTT.

This clonotype was picked up many times. CDR3 protein: CASSSGLGQYF. The CDR3 DNA is TGTGCCAGCAGCTCCGGGCTCGGGCAGTACTTC. The gene calls are TRBV7-3 and TRBJ2-7; D is unclear. The V end lost 4 bases, the J end lost 9 bases, and 10 bases lay between the germline ends. Germline CDR1 reads SGHTA; CDR2 reads FQGTGA. CDR3 size: 11 residues.

This clonotype was counted many times. The CDR3, as DNA: TGTGCCACCAGCAGAAATGACAGGGAATCGGACTATGGCTACACCTTC. Translating gives CATSRNDRESDYGYTF. The chain employs TRBV15 and TRBJ1-2; 7 bases line up with TRBD1. This CDR3 is built from 16 residues. Germline lookup yields CDR1 LNHNV and CDR2 YYDKDF (reference sequence). The V gene end was trimmed by 2 bases and the J gene end by 3 bases; junction bases not matched to a gene: 9. The entire variable domain, with the rest obtained from reference TRBV15 and TRBJ1-2, is as follows: DAMVIQNPRYQVTQFGKPVTLSCSQTLNHNVMYWYQQKSSQAPKLLFHYYDKDFNNEADTPDNFQSRRPNTSFCFLDIRSPGLGDTAMYLCATSRNDRESDYGYTFGSGTRLTVV.